This paragraph covers one TCR beta chain sequence. This clone appeared once. Its antigen is unknown. Per-base qualities were not stored, and no clone one base away is much larger. Library preparation employed the immunoSEQ multiplex PCR assay. TCRdb mirrors the immuneACCESS table, restricted to in-frame sequences. Some clones are absent from its copies; in checked studies, under half trace to an unresolved V gene, and the reason for the others is unknown. For this sample the table gives 60,000 to 75,000 clones, of which 93% were detected only once. Approximately 3.4% of the sample belongs to the ten largest clones. The entry originates in a study of T cell changes during pregnancy in multiple sclerosis (dated by TCRdb to between 2018 and 2021). Regarding the study in general: The study looked at changes in the T cell repertoire across pregnancy in women with multiple sclerosis.

The CDR3 contains 17 residues, cysteine and phenylalanine counted. Only CDR3 DNA remains: 51 bases, in frame from the first base. The germline V end is reduced by 2 bases and the J end by 2 bases; junction bases left unmatched: 7. The CDR1 and CDR2 encoded by the germline V gene are MRHNA and SNTAGT. The sequenced sample was CD8+ T cells from peripheral blood mononuclear cells, obtained in the second trimester of pregnancy. The V gene is TRBV6-4 and the J gene is TRBJ2-1; TRBD2 matches 9 bases in the middle. This TCR was sampled from a female donor with multiple sclerosis, enrolled in a pregnancy study. The CDR3 is CASSDTRLAATYNEQFF. The nucleotide sequence is TGTGCCAGCAGTGACACGAGACTAGCGGCTACCTACAATGAGCAGTTCTTC.